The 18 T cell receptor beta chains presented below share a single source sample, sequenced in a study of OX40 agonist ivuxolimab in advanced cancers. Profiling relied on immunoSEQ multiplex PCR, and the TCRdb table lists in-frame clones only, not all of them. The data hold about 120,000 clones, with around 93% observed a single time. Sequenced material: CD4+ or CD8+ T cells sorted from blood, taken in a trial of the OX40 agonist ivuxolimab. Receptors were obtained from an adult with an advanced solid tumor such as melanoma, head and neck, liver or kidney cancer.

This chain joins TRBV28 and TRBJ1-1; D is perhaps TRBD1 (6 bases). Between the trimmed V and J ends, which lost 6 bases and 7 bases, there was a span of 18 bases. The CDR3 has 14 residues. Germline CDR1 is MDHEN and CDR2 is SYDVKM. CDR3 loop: CASSSLGAENEAFF. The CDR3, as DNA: TGTGCCAGCAGCTCCCTGGGGGCGGAAAATGAAGCTTTCTTT.

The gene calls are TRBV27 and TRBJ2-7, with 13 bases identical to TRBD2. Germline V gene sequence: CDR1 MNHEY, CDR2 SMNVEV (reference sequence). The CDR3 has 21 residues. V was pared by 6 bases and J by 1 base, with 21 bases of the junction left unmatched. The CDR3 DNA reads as TGTGCCAGCAGCGGACTTCCAGGGGTGGGGGGGACTAGCGGGAAATCCTACGAGCAGTACTTC. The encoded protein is CASSGLPGVGGTSGKSYEQYF.

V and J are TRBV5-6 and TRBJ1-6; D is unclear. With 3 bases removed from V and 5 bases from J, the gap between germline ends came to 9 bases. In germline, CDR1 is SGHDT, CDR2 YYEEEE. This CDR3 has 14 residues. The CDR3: CASSSGYNNSPLHF. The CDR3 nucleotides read TGTGCCAGCAGCTCCGGTTATAATAATTCACCCCTCCACTTT.

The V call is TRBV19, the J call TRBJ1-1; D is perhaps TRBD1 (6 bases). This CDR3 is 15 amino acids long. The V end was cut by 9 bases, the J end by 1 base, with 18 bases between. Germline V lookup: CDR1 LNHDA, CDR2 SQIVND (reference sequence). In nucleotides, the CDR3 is TGTGCCAGCAGAACGGGTGGGGGCCCGAACACTGAAGCTTTCTTT. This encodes CASRTGGGPNTEAFF.

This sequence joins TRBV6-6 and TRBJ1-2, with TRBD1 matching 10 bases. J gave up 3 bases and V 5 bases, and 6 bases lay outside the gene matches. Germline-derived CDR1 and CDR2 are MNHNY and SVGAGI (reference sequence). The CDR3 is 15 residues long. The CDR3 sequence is CASSNPGQGHYGYTF. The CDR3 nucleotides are TGTGCCAGCAGTAACCCGGGACAGGGGCACTATGGCTACACCTTC.

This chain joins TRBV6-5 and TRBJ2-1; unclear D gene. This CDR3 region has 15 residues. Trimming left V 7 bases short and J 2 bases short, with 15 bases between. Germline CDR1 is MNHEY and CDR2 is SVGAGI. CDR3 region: CASTTRRQTYNEQFF. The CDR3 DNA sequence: TGTGCCAGCACGACACGGCGGCAGACCTACAATGAGCAGTTCTTC.

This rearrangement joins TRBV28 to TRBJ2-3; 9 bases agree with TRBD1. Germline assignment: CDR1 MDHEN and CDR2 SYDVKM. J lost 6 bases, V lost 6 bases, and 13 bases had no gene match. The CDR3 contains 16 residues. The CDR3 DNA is TGTGCCAGCAGCCCCCAGCCGGGACAGGGATCGGATACGCAGTATTTT. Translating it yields CASSPQPGQGSDTQYF.

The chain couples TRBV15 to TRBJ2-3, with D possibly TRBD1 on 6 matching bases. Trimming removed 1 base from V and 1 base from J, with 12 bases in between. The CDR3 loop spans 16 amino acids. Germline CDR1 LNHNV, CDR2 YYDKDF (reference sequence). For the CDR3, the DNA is TGTGCCACCAGCAGAGGGACAGCCGGACGCACAGATACGCAGTATTTT. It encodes CATSRGTAGRTDTQYF. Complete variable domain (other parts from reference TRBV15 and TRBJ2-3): DAMVIQNPRYQVTQFGKPVTLSCSQTLNHNVMYWYQQKSSQAPKLLFHYYDKDFNNEADTPDNFQSRRPNTSFCFLDIRSPGLGDTAMYLCATSRGTAGRTDTQYFGPGTRLTVL.

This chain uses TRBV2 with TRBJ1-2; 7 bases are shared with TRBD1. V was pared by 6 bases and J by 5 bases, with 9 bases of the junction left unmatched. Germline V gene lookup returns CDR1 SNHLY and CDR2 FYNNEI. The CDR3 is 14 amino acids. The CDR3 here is CASSSAGGWYGYTF. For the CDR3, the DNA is TGTGCCAGCAGCTCGGCAGGGGGGTGGTATGGCTACACCTTC.

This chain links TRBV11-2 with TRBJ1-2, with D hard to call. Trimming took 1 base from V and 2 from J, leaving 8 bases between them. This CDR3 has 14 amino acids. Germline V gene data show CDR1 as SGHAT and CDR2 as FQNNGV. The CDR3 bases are TGTGCCAGCAGCTTAGGGGCAACGAACTATGGCTACACCTTC. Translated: CASSLGATNYGYTF.

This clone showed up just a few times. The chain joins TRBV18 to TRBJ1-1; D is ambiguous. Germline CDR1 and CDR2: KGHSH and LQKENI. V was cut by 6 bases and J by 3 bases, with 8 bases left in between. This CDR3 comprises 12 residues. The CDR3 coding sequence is TGTGCCAGCTCCGCAGGTGACACTGAAGCTTTCTTT. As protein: CASSAGDTEAFF.

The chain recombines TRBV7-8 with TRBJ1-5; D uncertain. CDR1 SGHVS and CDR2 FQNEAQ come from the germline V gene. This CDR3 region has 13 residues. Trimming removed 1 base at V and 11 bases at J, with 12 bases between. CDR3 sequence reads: CASSLDSVMAQHF. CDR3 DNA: TGTGCCAGCAGCTTAGACAGCGTCATGGCCCAGCATTTT.

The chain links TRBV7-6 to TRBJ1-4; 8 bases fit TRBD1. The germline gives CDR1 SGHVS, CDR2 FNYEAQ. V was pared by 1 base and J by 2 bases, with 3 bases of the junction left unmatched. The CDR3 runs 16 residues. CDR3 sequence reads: CASSLGTGTTNEKLFF. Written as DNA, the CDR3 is TGTGCCAGCAGCTTAGGGACAGGGACGACTAATGAAAAACTGTTTTTT.

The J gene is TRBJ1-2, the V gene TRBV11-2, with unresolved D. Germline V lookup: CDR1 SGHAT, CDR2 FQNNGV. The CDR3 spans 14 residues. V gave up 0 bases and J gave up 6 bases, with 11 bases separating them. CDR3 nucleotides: TGTGCCAGCAGCTTAGATCTACAGTCGAATGGCTACACCTTC. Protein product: CASSLDLQSNGYTF.

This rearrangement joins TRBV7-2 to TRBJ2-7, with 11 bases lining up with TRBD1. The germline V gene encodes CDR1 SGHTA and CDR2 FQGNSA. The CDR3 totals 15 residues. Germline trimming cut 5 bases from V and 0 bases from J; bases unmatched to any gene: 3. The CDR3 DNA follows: TGTGCCAGCAGCCTCGGGACAGGGGGCTCCTACGAGCAGTACTTC. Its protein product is CASSLGTGGSYEQYF.

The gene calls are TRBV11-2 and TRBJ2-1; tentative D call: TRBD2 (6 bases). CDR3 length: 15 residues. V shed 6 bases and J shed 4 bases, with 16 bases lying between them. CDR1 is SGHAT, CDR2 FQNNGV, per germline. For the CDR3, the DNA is TGTGCCAGCAGTTTTTCCGGGACTTATTACAATGAGCAGTTCTTC. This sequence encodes CASSFSGTYYNEQFF. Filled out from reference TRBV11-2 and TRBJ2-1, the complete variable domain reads EAGVAQSPRYKIIEKRQSVAFWCNPISGHATLYWYQQILGQGPKLLIQFQNNGVVDDSQLPKDRFSAERLKGVDSTLKIQPAKLEDSAVYLCASSFSGTYYNEQFFGPGTRLTVL.

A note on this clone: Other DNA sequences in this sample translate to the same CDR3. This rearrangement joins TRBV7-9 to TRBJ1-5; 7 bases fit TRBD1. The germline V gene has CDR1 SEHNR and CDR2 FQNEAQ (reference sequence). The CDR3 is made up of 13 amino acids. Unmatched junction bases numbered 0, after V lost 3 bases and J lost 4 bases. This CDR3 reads CASSLGQNQPQHF. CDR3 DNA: TGTGCCAGCAGCTTGGGACAGAATCAGCCCCAGCATTTT.

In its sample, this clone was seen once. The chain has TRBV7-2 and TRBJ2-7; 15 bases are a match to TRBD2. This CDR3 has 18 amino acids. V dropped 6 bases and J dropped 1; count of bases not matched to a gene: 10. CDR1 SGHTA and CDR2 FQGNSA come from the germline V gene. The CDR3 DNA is TGTGCCAGCAGAGAGCCAGGACTAGCGGGAGGGCCGTCCTACGAGCAGTACTTC. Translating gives CASREPGLAGGPSYEQYF.